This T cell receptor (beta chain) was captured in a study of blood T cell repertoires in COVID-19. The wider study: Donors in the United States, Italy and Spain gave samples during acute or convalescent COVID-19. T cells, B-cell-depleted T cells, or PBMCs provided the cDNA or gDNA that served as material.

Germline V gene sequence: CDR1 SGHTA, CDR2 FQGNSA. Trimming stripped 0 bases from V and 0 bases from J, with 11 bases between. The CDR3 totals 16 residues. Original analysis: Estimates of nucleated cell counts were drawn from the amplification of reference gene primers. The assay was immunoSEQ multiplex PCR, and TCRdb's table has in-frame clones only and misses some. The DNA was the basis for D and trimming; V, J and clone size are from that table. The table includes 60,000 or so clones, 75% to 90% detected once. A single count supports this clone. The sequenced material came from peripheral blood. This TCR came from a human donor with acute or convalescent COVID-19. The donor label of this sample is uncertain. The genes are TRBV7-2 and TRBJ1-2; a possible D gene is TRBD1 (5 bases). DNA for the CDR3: TGTGCCAGCAGCTTAGCGTACAGGCCAACTAACTATGGCTACACCTTC. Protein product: CASSLAYRPTNYGYTF.